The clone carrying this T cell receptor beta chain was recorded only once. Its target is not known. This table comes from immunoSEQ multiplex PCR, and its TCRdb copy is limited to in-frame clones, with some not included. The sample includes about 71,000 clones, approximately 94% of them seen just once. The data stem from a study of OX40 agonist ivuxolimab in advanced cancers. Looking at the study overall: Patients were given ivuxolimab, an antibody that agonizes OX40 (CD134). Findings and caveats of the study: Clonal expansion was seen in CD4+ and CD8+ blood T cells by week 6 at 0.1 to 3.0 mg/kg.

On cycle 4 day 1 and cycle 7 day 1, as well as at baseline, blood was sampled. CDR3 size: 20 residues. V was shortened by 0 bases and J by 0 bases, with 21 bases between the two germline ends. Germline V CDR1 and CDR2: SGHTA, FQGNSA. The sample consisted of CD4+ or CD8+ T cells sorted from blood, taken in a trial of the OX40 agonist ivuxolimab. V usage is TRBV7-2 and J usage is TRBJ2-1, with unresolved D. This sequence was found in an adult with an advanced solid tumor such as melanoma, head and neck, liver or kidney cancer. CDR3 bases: TGTGCCAGCAGCTTAGCGATCTTTTTGGGCGGAGCACCCTCCTACAATGAGCAGTTCTTC. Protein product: CASSLAIFLGGAPSYNEQFF.